This TCR beta chain was retrieved from a study of shared clonotypes between healthy human individuals. Study-level points and caveats: Investigators collected only blood, and repertoires in tissues likely differ. Generally, naive subsets came out with larger estimated richness than memory subsets.

This clone was seen a single time. No antigen is known for it. Profiling relied on immunoSEQ multiplex PCR, and the TCRdb table lists in-frame clones only, not all of them. In the table there are about 820,000 clones, 92% of which are singletons. Cells designated naive CD8 were CD45RO-negative and were positively selected for CCR7, with terminally differentiated effector memory CD45RA+ cells excluded. There were only Caucasian adults among the donors, and all lived in Nashville, Tennessee. Trimming left V 3 bases short and J 7 bases short, with 4 bases between. This CDR3 has 10 amino acids. Germline assignment: CDR1 SGDLS and CDR2 YYNGEE.

This clonotype was sampled from a man in his thirties or forties in good health. This chain uses TRBV9 with TRBJ1-2; D unclear. Material: naive CD8+ T cells sorted from blood. CDR3 DNA sequence: TGTGCCAGCAGCGGTAGTGGCTACACCTTC. Protein product: CASSGSGYTF.